The clone carrying this T cell receptor (beta chain) was seen more than once but under ten times. Its specificity is not known. This record belongs to a study of T-cell reconstitution after alpha-beta-depleted transplantation in children. TCRbeta library preparation incorporated unique molecular identifiers. TCRdb reanalysed the PCR reads using MiXCR and keeps one entry per CDR3 protein. In the table there are some 600,000 distinct CDR3 sequences, 13% of which are singletons. Study outcomes and limitations: T-cell numbers and diversity, one year after transplant, stemmed largely from T cells that were newly produced. The origin of high day-60 TCRbeta diversity in some patients lay in surviving recipient T cells and thymic progenitors. Where alpha-beta T cells came from about two months after transplant was reportedly several hundred expanded graft clones.

The TCR comes from a male patient younger than 18 who had a stem cell transplant for acute myeloid leukemia, so the T cells may come from the graft donor. Sample: PBMCs, mostly from graft donor cells, taken 360 days after TCRalphabeta/CD19-depleted stem cell transplant.

CDR3 sequence: CASRRTGTGAKNIQYF. DNA for the CDR3: TGTGCCAGCAGGAGGACAGGGACCGGAGCCAAAAACATTCAGTACTTC. The chain combines TRBV28 with TRBJ2-4; TRBD1 matches 8 bases. Germline values: CDR1 MDHEN, CDR2 SYDVKM. Unmatched junction bases numbered 7, after V lost 6 bases and J lost 0 bases. The CDR3 has 16 residues.